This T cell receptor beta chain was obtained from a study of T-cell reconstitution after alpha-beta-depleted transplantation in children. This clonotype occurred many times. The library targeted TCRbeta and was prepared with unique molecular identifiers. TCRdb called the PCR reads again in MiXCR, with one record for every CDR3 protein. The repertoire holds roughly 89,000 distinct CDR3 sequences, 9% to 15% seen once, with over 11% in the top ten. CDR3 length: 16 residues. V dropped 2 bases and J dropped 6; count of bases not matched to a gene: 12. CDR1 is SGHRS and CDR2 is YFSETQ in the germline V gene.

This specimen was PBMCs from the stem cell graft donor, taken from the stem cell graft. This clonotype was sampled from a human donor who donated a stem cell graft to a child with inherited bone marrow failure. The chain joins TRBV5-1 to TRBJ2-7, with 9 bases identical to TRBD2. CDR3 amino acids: CASSFRTLAGNAEQYF. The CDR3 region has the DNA TGCGCCAGCAGCTTCAGGACTCTAGCGGGAAACGCCGAGCAGTACTTC.